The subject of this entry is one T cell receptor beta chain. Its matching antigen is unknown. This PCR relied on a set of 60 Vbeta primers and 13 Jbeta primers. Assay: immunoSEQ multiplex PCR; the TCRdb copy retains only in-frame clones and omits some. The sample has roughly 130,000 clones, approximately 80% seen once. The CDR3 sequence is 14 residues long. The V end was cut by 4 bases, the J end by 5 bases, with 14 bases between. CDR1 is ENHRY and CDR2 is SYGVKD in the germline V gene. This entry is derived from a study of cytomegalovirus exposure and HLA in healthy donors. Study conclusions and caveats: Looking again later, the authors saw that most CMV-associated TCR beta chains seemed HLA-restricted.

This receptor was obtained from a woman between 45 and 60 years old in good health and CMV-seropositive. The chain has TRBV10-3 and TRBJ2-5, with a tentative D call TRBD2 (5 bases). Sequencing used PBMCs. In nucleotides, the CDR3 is TGTGCCATCAGTGTGTCGGTTACGGGGGAGACCCAGTACTTC. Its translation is CAISVSVTGETQYF.